This record looks at one TCR beta chain sequence and its context. In the study's own analysis: Estimation of nucleated cell counts relied on the amplification of reference gene primers. The repertoire was sequenced with immunoSEQ multiplex PCR; TCRdb's copy has only in-frame clones and lacks some. The DNA gave D and trimming, while V, J and clone size come from that table. Of approximately 320,000 clones listed, about nine tenths were seen once; the top ten hold roughly 10%. There are 14 residues in the CDR3. Germline V gives CDR1 SGHRS, CDR2 YFSETQ. V shed 7 bases, J shed 7 bases, and the junction held 7 bases outside the gene matches. Patients from Seattle were sampled longitudinally, starting during active infection. The data originate from a study of blood T cell repertoires in COVID-19. Study overall: Acute and convalescent COVID-19 samples came from the United States, Italy and Spain. T cells, B-cell-depleted T cells, or PBMCs supplied cDNA or gDNA.

The specimen sequenced was peripheral blood. The J gene is TRBJ1-6, the V gene TRBV5-1; TRBD1 aligns across 8 bases. This TCR came from a woman in her 30s with COVID-19, enrolled during active disease. In DNA form, the CDR3 reads TGCGCCAGCCAGACAGGGGATATCAATTCACCCCTCCACTTT. Residues: CASQTGDINSPLHF.